This T cell receptor (beta chain) was identified during a study of CD8 T cells in ankylosing spondylitis. MiXCR, applied by TCRdb to the 5' RACE reads, yields one record per CDR3 protein. Of a few hundred thousand distinct CDR3 sequences in the sample, around 22% were seen once. Points from the study as a whole: Clones that were linked to disease were CD8+ and were relatively rare in peripheral blood. What seemed typical of ankylosing spondylitis blood was a TCR beta motif built from about 8 highly homologous variants.

This clonotype was detected only a few times. Its target is unknown. The CDR3 covers 14 residues. Trimming took 7 bases from V and 8 from J; bases not matched to a gene: 8. Germline-derived CDR1 and CDR2 are MGHRA and YSYEKL. The TCR comes from a male donor with ankylosing spondylitis. Sequenced: blood, either unsorted or a sorted T cell fraction (not recorded which). V and J are TRBV4-1 and TRBJ1-4, with 9 bases lining up with TRBD1. In DNA, the CDR3 is TGCGCCAGCACCCGAACAGGGGGCGGCGAAAAACTGTTTTTT. It specifies CASTRTGGGEKLFF.